These 15 T cell receptor beta chains came from one sample sequenced in a study of T-cell memory formation after mild COVID-19 (dated by TCRdb to 2020 to 2022). To prepare the library, 5' RACE was applied. The listed sequencing device is Illumina NovaSeq 6000. The public reads were reprocessed in TCRdb via fastp at Q25 and MiXCR, keeping in-frame beta chains. Identical CDR3 protein sequences are pooled into one entry, listed with their most common genes and DNA. This sample comprises roughly 400,000 distinct CDR3 sequences, 15% to 20% of them detected only once. Around a fifth of the sample goes to the ten largest clones. The sample consisted of PBMCs or a T cell subset sorted from them (not recorded which). Receptors originate from a man between 18 and 29 years old who had mild COVID-19 (a few samples of this study predate the infection). The sample titles of this study are shuffled in the database, so cell type and time point are left out; the donor was told from shared clones.

V and J are TRBV5-1 and TRBJ2-5; TRBD2 aligns across 7 bases. The ends lost 0 bases at V and 1 base at J; junction bases unmatched: 3. This CDR3 contains 15 residues. The germline CDR1 and CDR2 sequences are SGHRS and YFSETQ. The CDR3 bases are TGCGCCAGCAGCTTGGCCGCGGGGGTCCAAGAGACCCAGTACTTC. Encoded protein: CASSLAAGVQETQYF.

The chain couples TRBV7-9 to TRBJ2-7; TRBD1 or TRBD2 may be the D gene (5 bases each). The CDR3 is 14 amino acids. From germline, CDR1 is SEHNR and CDR2 FQNEAQ (reference sequence). V gave up 5 bases and J gave up 2 bases, with 13 bases separating them. The CDR3 is CASSPYGAPYEQYV. CDR3 coding DNA: TGTGCCAGCAGCCCCTACGGGGCCCCCTACGAGCAGTACGTC.

The chain is built from TRBV6-5 and TRBJ1-2; D perhaps matches TRBD1 (5 bases). The CDR3 covers 15 residues. The V gene lost 2 bases and the J gene lost 3 bases, with 13 bases spanning the gap. Looked up from germline, CDR1 is MNHEY and CDR2 is SVGAGI. The CDR3 spells CASSYGARDDYGYTF. In DNA form, the CDR3 reads TGTGCCAGCAGTTACGGGGCCAGGGACGACTATGGCTACACCTTC.

This clonotype came up a few times. The J gene is TRBJ2-4, the V gene TRBV20-1; 8 bases fit TRBD2. The germline CDR1 and CDR2 sequences are DFQATT and SNEGSKA (reference sequence). The CDR3 sequence is 14 residues long. J was trimmed by 14 bases and V by 0 bases; bases with no gene match: 12. The DNA for the CDR3 is TGCAGTGCTAGAGATGCAGCGGGGGACCTCATAGAGTACTTC. This gives the protein CSARDAAGDLIEYF.

The chain is built from TRBV9 and TRBJ2-1; TRBD2 matches at 13 bases. This CDR3 spans 16 amino acids. Germline CDR1 reads SGDLS; CDR2 reads YYNGEE. V dropped 4 bases and J dropped 6; count of bases not matched to a gene: 7. CDR3 amino acids: CASSPTSGGAANEQFF. The CDR3 nucleotides are TGTGCCAGCAGCCCCACTAGCGGGGGGGCAGCCAATGAGCAGTTCTTC.

The V gene is TRBV28, the J gene TRBJ1-1; D is possibly TRBD1 (6 bases). Germline-derived CDR1 and CDR2 are MDHEN and SYDVKM. Trimming took off 2 bases at V and 5 bases at J, with 9 bases between the two ends. The CDR3 is 13 amino acids. The CDR3 is CASSLPQGTEAFF. The CDR3 DNA reads TGTGCCAGCAGTTTACCTCAGGGGACTGAAGCTTTCTTT.

The sample holds a few counts of this clonotype. The CDR3 protein is CASSPGQGAEETQYF. As DNA, the CDR3 is TGTGCCAGCAGCCCGGGACAGGGGGCAGAAGAGACCCAGTACTTC. The chain is built from TRBV7-9 and TRBJ2-5, with 12 bases aligning to TRBD1. The CDR3 consists of 15 residues. CDR1 and CDR2 from the germline V gene are SEHNR and FQNEAQ (reference sequence). Trimming removed 5 bases from V and 3 bases from J; junction bases left unmatched: 4.

A few counts support this clonotype. The chain carries TRBV27 and TRBJ1-6; D remains ambiguous. V lost 3 bases to trimming and J lost 5 bases, with 8 bases between them. CDR1 and CDR2 (germline): MNHEY, SMNVEV (reference sequence). CDR3 length equals 14 residues. CDR3 in DNA: TGTGCCAGCAGTTTCCTACGGAATAATTCACCCCTCCACTTT. Translation: CASSFLRNNSPLHF.

The chain uses TRBV3-1 and TRBJ1-5; no clear D gene. The V gene's germline CDR1 is LGHDT and CDR2 YNNKEL (reference sequence). The ends were cut back, 0 bases at V and 6 bases at J, with 12 bases in the middle. This CDR3 has 15 amino acids. As DNA, the CDR3 is TGTGCCAGCAGCCAAGATCCGGTCCTTAGTCAGCCCCAGCATTTT. As protein: CASSQDPVLSQPQHF.

This clonotype was seen a handful of times. The chain joins TRBV5-1 to TRBJ1-4, with 7 bases that match TRBD1. Losses at the gene ends were 4 bases for V and 5 bases for J; bases not matched to a gene: 11. The CDR3 is 16 amino acids. Germline V gene lookup returns CDR1 SGHRS and CDR2 YFSETQ. CDR3 in amino acids: CASSLIPGQQNEKLFF. The CDR3 DNA follows: TGCGCCAGCAGCCTGATACCGGGACAGCAAAATGAAAAACTGTTTTTT.

This clonotype was detected many times. The junction and the germline gene differ at one end; a read error may be behind it. The rearrangement joins TRBV3-1 to TRBJ2-5, with 8 bases fitting TRBD1. Germline-derived CDR1 and CDR2 are LGHDT and YNNKEL (reference sequence). CDR3 size: 20 residues. CDR3: CASSQEARHRGALDPEIQYF. The CDR3 nucleotides read TGTGCCAGCAGCCAAGAAGCCCGGCACAGGGGGGCGCTAGATCCCGAGATCCAGTACTTC.

This clonotype was picked up a small number of times. The chain combines TRBV6-5 with TRBJ1-4; D call uncertain. The V end lost 0 bases, the J end lost 4 bases, and 9 bases lay between the germline ends. The germline V gene encodes CDR1 MNHEY and CDR2 SVGAGI. CDR3 length: 15 residues. In nucleotides, the CDR3 is TGTGCCAGCAGTTACTCGAAGAGACTTAATGAAAAACTGTTTTTT. Protein sequence: CASSYSKRLNEKLFF.

V usage is TRBV6-5 and J usage is TRBJ1-4, with TRBD1 as a possible D gene (5 bases). Deletions cut 8 bases from V and 5 bases from J, with 18 bases between. This CDR3 is built from 15 residues. Germline values: CDR1 MNHEY, CDR2 SVGAGI. The CDR3 spells CASQSVTDGNEKLFF. The CDR3 nucleotides read TGTGCCAGCCAATCTGTGACAGACGGAAATGAAAAACTGTTTTTT.

The CDR3 bases are TGTGCCAGCAGCGTACGGGGACTTCCCGGCCCTCAAGAGACCCAGTACTTC. Its protein is CASSVRGLPGPQETQYF. The chain uses TRBV9 and TRBJ2-5; TRBD2 might be the D (6 bases). CDR1 and CDR2 (germline): SGDLS, YYNGEE. Trimming shortened V by 1 base and J by 2 bases, and 18 bases separated the two germline ends. The CDR3 length is 17 residues.

The CDR3 coding sequence is TGTGCCAGCAGCCGGTGGGGGGCGCGGGGCTACACCTTC. Protein product: CASSRWGARGYTF. J is TRBJ1-2 and V is TRBV5-6; a weak D match, TRBD1 (6 bases). The V gene lost 4 bases and the J gene lost 8 bases, with 15 bases spanning the gap. Germline CDR1 is SGHDT and CDR2 is YYEEEE. The length of the CDR3 is 13 residues. The full variable domain, with the rest looked up from reference TRBV5-6 and TRBJ1-2, is DAGVTQSPTHLIKTRGQQVTLRCSPKSGHDTVSWYQQALGQGPQFIFQYYEEEERQRGNFPDRFSGHQFPNYSSELNVNALLLGDSALYLCASSRWGARGYTFGSGTRLTVV.